These 6 T cell receptor beta chains were all obtained from the same sample, sequenced in a study of blood T cells in healthy people across ages. The second PCR ran roughly 7 to 12 cycles with a sample-barcoded 5' primer and J-beta primers. TCRdb fed the 5' RACE reads into MiXCR, producing one record per CDR3 protein. The table has approximately 2,000,000 distinct CDR3 sequences, more than 35% seen once; the top ten hold more than 20%. The sample was blood. These receptors originate from a human donor in good health.

Regarding this clonotype: Likely a read error: the CDR3 ends without its conserved phenylalanine or tryptophan. V is TRBV20-1 and J is TRBJ2-3; no firm D call. V was cut by 2 bases and J by 0 bases, with 9 bases left in between. CDR3 size: 14 residues. CDR1 DFQATT and CDR2 SNEGSKA come from the germline V gene (reference sequence). CDR3 protein: CSARIDSSTDTQYI. CDR3 sequence (DNA): TGCAGTGCTAGAATAGACTCTAGCACAGATACGCAGTATATT.

Note on this clonotype: One base away lies a much larger clone, so this may be a sequencing read error. This chain links TRBV12-3 or TRBV12-4 with TRBJ2-3; D unclear. V was cut by 11 bases and J by 0 bases, with 21 bases left in between. CDR3 length: 16 residues. The CDR3 reads CARTLVWVLSTDTQYF. CDR3 nucleotides: TGTGCCCGCACCCTTGTATGGGTTTTGAGCACAGATACGCAGTATTTT.

The chain uses TRBV15 and TRBJ1-5; 8 bases map to TRBD1. The V segment lost 2 bases and the J segment 4 bases; nucleotides outside the gene matches: 4. The germline V gene encodes CDR1 LNHNV and CDR2 YYDKDF (reference sequence). The CDR3 length is 15 residues. CDR3 region: CATSRFRGPNQPQHF. CDR3 DNA sequence: TGTGCCACCAGCAGATTCAGGGGGCCTAATCAGCCCCAGCATTTT.

V is TRBV27 and J is TRBJ2-7; the D gene is possibly TRBD1 (6 bases). The germline gives CDR1 MNHEY, CDR2 SMNVEV (reference sequence). The V gene lost 6 bases and the J gene lost 3 bases, with 15 bases spanning the gap. CDR3 length equals 14 residues. CDR3 coding DNA: TGTGCCAGCAGGGCTGGACAGAATAACTACGAGCAGTACTTC. Its translation: CASRAGQNNYEQYF.

V and J are TRBV6-2 or TRBV6-3 and TRBJ1-2; 8 bases match TRBD1. The CDR3 has 15 amino acids. The V segment lost 6 bases and the J segment 0 bases; nucleotides outside the gene matches: 6. Germline V CDR1 and CDR2: MNHEY, SVGEGT. The CDR3 DNA is TGTGCCAGCAGCCACGGACAGGGTCCTAACTATGGCTACACCTTC. It encodes CASSHGQGPNYGYTF.

This rearrangement joins TRBV27 to TRBJ2-3; 12 bases are shared with TRBD2. Trimming at V came to 2 bases and at J to 3 bases, leaving 9 bases not matched to a gene. The CDR3 has 18 residues. Germline CDR1 reads MNHEY; CDR2 reads SMNVEV (reference sequence). CDR3 sequence reads: CASSLRTSGEGVTDTQYF. CDR3 nucleotide sequence: TGTGCCAGCAGTTTAAGGACTAGCGGGGAAGGGGTGACAGATACGCAGTATTTT.